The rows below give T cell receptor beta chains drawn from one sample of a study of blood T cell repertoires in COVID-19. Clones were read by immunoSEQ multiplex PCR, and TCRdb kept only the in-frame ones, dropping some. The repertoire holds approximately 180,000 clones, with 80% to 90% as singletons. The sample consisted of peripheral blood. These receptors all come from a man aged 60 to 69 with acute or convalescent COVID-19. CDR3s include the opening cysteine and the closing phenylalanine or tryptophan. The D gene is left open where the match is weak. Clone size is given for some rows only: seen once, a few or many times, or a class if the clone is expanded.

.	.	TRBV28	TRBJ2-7	TGTGCCAGCAGTCGAGCGGTAACCTACGAGCAGTACTTC	CASSRAVTYEQYF
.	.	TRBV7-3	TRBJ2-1	TGTGCCAGCAGCTTAATGGGGGGTATTTACAATGAGCAGTTCTTC	CASSLMGGIYNEQFF
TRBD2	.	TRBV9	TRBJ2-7	TGTGCCAGCAGCGTAGATGGACTAGCTCCACGCGAGCAGTACTTC	CASSVDGLAPREQYF
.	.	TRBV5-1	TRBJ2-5	TGCGCCAGCAGCGTTGTCGGGGAGACCCAGTACTTC	CASSVVGETQYF
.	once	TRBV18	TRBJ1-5	TGTGCCAGCTCACAGGCCGACAAAAGCAATCAGCCCCAGCATTTT	CASSQADKSNQPQHF
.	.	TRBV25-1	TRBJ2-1	TGTGCCAGCAGTGAGTCTAGAGTTATAGGCAATGAGCAGTTCTTC	CASSESRVIGNEQFF
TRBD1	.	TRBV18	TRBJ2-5	TGTGCCAGCTCACCAGGACAGGGGCGAGAGACCCAGTACTTC	CASSPGQGRETQYF
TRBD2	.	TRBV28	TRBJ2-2	TGTGCCAGCAGTCCCCGGACTAGCGCGAACACCGGGGAGCTGTTTTTT	CASSPRTSANTGELFF
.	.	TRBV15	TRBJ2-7	TGTGCCACCAGCAGAGCACAAGTCTTGGCGGGCGAGCAGTACTTC	CATSRAQVLAGEQYF
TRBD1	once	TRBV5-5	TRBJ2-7	TGTGCCAGCAGCTCCGGGACAGCCTCCTACGAGCAGTACTTC	CASSSGTASYEQYF
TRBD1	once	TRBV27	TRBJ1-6	TGTGCCAGCGGGCGGACAGGTGGTGATTCACCCCTCCACTTT	CASGRTGGDSPLHF
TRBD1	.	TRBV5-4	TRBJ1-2	TGTGCCAGCAGTAAGGACAGGGGAGCTTCTCCTGGCTACACCTTC	CASSKDRGASPGYTF
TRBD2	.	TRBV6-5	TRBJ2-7	TGTGCCAGCAGGCCGGGACTAGCGGGGCCCTACGAGCAGTACTTC	CASRPGLAGPYEQYF
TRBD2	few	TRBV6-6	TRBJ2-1	TGTGCCAGCTCCGGAGATAGCGGGAGAGGCAATGAGCAGTTCTTC	CASSGDSGRGNEQFF
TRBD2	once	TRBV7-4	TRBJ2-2	TGTGCCAGCAGCTTAGTTGCTACTAGCGGGAGGTTACCCGGGGAGCTGTTTTTT	CASSLVATSGRLPGELFF
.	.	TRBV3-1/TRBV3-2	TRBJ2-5	TGTGCCAGCAGCCAAGGCGAAGAGACCCAGTACTTC	CASSQGEETQYF
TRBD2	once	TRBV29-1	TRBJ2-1	TGCAGCGTTGAAGGGAGGACTAGCGGGACCTTTCGGAATGAGCAGTTCTTC	CSVEGRTSGTFRNEQFF
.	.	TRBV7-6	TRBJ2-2	TGTGCCAGCAGCTTAACGCGGCAGAACACCGGGGAGCTGTTTTTT	CASSLTRQNTGELFF
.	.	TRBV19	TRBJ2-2	TGTGCCAGTATAGGTTGGGGCTCAAACACCGGGGAGCTGTTTTTT	CASIGWGSNTGELFF
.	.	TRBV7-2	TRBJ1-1	TGTGCCAGCAGCTTAGGGGGAGCAGGAGGCGAGGGTTTCTTT	CASSLGGAGGEGFF
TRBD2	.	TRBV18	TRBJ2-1	TGTGCCAGCTCACCAATGAGGACTAGCGGGAGAAATGAGCAGTTCTTC	CASSPMRTSGRNEQFF
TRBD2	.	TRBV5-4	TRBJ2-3	TGTGCCAGCAGCCCGGGCGGGAGGAGCACAGATACGCAGTATTTT	CASSPGGRSTDTQYF
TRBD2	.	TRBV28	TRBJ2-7	TGTGCCAGCAGTTACCCGACTAGCACCTACGAGCAGTACTTC	CASSYPTSTYEQYF
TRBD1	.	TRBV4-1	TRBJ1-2	TGCGCCAGCAGCCCCCCCTTTAGTACAGGGGGCAGGTATGGCTACACCTTC	CASSPPFSTGGRYGYTF
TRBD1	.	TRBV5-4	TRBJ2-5	TGTGCCAGCAGTTTCGGACAGGCCAAGGGGGAGACCCAGTACTTC	CASSFGQAKGETQYF
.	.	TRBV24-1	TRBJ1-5	TGTGCCACCGGATCGGGGGGGGTTAGCAATCAGCCCCAGCATTTT	CATGSGGVSNQPQHF
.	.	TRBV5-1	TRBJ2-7	TGCGCCAGCAGCTGGGGGGGGCCTTCGGGAGAGCAGTACTTC	CASSWGGPSGEQYF
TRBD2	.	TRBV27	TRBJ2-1	TGTGCCAGCAGTTTGTGGCCTCCGGCTAGCGGGAGGAACTCCTACAATGAGCAGTTCTTC	CASSLWPPASGRNSYNEQFF
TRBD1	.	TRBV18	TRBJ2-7	TGTGCCAGCTCACTCGGACAGGCTACCTACGAGCAGTACTTC	CASSLGQATYEQYF
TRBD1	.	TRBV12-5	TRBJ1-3	TGTGCTAGTGGTTCGCAGGGGGTCGGAAACACCATATATTTT	CASGSQGVGNTIYF
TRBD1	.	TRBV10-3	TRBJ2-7	TGTGCCATCAGTGCCTTGGGACAGGGGAATTACGAGCAGTACTTC	CAISALGQGNYEQYF
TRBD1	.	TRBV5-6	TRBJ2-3	TGTGCCAGCAGCTTGAAGGTGGTAACCGGACAGGGGTTCACAGATACGCAGTATTTT	CASSLKVVTGQGFTDTQYF
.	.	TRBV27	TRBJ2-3	TGTGCCAGCAGTTTGGGTTGGGCCGGTACGCAGTATTTT	CASSLGWAGTQYF
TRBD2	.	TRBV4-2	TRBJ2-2	TGTGCCAGCAGCCTTCGACTAGCGGGAGGGGCAGCGAACACCGGGGAGCTGTTTTTT	CASSLRLAGGAANTGELFF
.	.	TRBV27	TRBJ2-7	TGTGCCAGCAGTCCTCGACAGGAGAGCTCCTACGAGCAGTACTTC	CASSPRQESSYEQYF
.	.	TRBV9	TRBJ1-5	TGTGCCAGCAGCGTAGCCGCGGACAATCAGCCCCAGCATTTT	CASSVAADNQPQHF
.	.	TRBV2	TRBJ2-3	TGTGCCAGCAGTTCAGGGTCCAATATCGCAGATACGCAGTATTTT	CASSSGSNIADTQYF
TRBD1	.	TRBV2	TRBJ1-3	TGTGCCAGCAGTATACAGGGGGTGAGCTCTGGAAACACCATATATTTT	CASSIQGVSSGNTIYF
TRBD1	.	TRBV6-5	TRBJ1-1	TGTGCCAGCGTGCCCTGGGACAGGGGCGAAGCTTTCTTT	CASVPWDRGEAFF
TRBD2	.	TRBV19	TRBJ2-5	TGTGCCAGTAGTGCTCGGACTAGAGTCTCGGAGACCCAGTACTTC	CASSARTRVSETQYF
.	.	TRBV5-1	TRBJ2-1	TGCGCCAGCAGCTCAGGGGGGCCGAACAATGAGCAGTTCTTC	CASSSGGPNNEQFF
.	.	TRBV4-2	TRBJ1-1	TGTGCCAGCAGCCAAACAGGGACCTCGAACACTGAAGCTTTCTTT	CASSQTGTSNTEAFF
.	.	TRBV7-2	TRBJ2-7	TGTGCCAGCAGCTTAGCGCCTAGCAGCCCCTACGAGCAGTACTTC	CASSLAPSSPYEQYF